Shown below are 22 T cell receptor beta chains from a single sample sequenced in a study of T-cell memory formation after mild COVID-19. TCRdb called the 5' RACE reads again in MiXCR, with one record for every CDR3 protein. The sample has around 510,000 distinct CDR3 sequences, approximately 21% seen once; the top ten hold around 7.7%. The sample taken for sequencing was PBMCs or a T cell subset sorted from them (not recorded which). Receptors were obtained from an adult woman who had mild COVID-19 (a few samples of this study predate the infection). Cell type and time point are not known.

This clonotype was seen only a few times. This chain links TRBV4-1 with TRBJ2-3; D not resolved. This CDR3 region has 17 residues. Trimming stripped 3 bases from V and 3 bases from J, with 19 bases between. The germline gives CDR1 MGHRA, CDR2 YSYEKL. This CDR3 is CASSHPVLGPRTDTQYF. The CDR3 nucleotides read TGCGCCAGCAGCCACCCCGTCTTAGGCCCGCGGACAGATACGCAGTATTTT.

This clonotype has a handful of counts. The gene calls are TRBV29-1 and TRBJ2-5; TRBD1 is a possible D gene (6 bases). The CDR3 runs 12 residues. V shed 5 bases and J shed 5 bases, with 12 bases lying between them. In germline, CDR1 is SQVTM, CDR2 ANQGSEA. The CDR3 region has the DNA TGCAGCGTTCAGCAGGGGCCTGAGACCCAGTACTTC. Translated: CSVQQGPETQYF. Full variable domain (rest looked up from reference TRBV29-1 and TRBJ2-5): SAVISQKPSRDICQRGTSLTIQCQVDSQVTMMFWYRQQPGQSLTLIATANQGSEATYESGFVIDKFPISRPNLTFSTLTVSNMSPEDSSIYLCSVQQGPETQYFGPGTRLLVL.

A note on this clonotype: A junction end diverges from the germline sequence, so it may reflect a read error. This chain's CDR3 is CSAYRLAGYNEQFF. In DNA form, the CDR3 reads TGCAGTGCTTACCGACTAGCGGGGTACAATGAGCAATTCTTC. The chain employs TRBV20-1 and TRBJ2-1, with 11 bases lining up with TRBD2. The CDR3 runs 14 residues. Germline CDR1 is DFQATT and CDR2 is SNEGSKA (reference sequence).

The V and J genes are TRBV20-1 and TRBJ1-5; D is unclear. This CDR3 has 14 residues. V lost 0 bases and J 0 bases, leaving 6 bases between the germline ends. CDR1 and CDR2 (germline): DFQATT, SNEGSKA (reference sequence). CDR3 in DNA: TGCAGTGCTAGAGATGTTAATAGCAATCAGCCCCAGCATTTT. This gives the protein CSARDVNSNQPQHF.

This clonotype was detected only a few times. J is TRBJ1-5 and V is TRBV20-1; TRBD1 is a possible D gene (5 bases). Germline assignment: CDR1 DFQATT and CDR2 SNEGSKA (reference sequence). This CDR3 contains 16 residues. The ends were cut back, 0 bases at V and 7 bases at J, with 19 bases in the middle. CDR3 bases: TGCAGTGCTAGAGATCTTTCGTCGCGGGGCTGGCAGCCCCAGCATTTT. Its protein is CSARDLSSRGWQPQHF.

The chain employs TRBV5-1 and TRBJ2-7; D is perhaps TRBD1 or TRBD2 (6 bases each). CDR1 SGHRS and CDR2 YFSETQ come from the germline V gene. This CDR3 contains 14 residues. V was clipped by 2 bases and J by 2 bases, with 11 bases between them. The CDR3 DNA is TGCGCCAGCAGCTTTGGTCGGGGGCCCTACGAGCAGTACTTC. This codes for CASSFGRGPYEQYF.

This clonotype was detected many times. This chain connects TRBV20-1 to TRBJ2-7; maybe TRBD2 (5 bases). V lost 5 bases, J lost 0 bases, and 17 bases lay in between. Per germline, CDR1 DFQATT and CDR2 SNEGSKA (reference sequence). This CDR3 has 15 amino acids. The chain's CDR3 is CSASLEGGTSYEQYF. The DNA of the CDR3 is TGCAGTGCTTCCCTAGAGGGCGGAACCTCCTACGAGCAGTACTTC.

Details on this clonotype: One end of the junction varies from germline; a read error may be responsible. The V and J genes are TRBV6-5 and TRBJ2-7; the match to TRBD1 covers 9 bases. The CDR3 spans 11 residues. Germline values: CDR1 MNHEY, CDR2 SVGAGI. CDR3 protein: CASSSGTGLNF. The CDR3 DNA reads TGTGCCAGCAGTTCAGGGACAGGGCTGAACTTC.

The rearrangement links TRBV29-1 to TRBJ2-3; TRBD1 matches at 10 bases. This CDR3 comprises 14 residues. Germline CDR1 and CDR2: SQVTM and ANQGSEA. With 7 bases clipped from V and 5 bases from J, the junction kept 9 bases outside the gene matches. The CDR3 sequence: CSDLGTGVEDTQYF. The CDR3 bases are TGCAGCGACCTCGGGACAGGGGTTGAAGATACGCAGTATTTT.

There are a few counts of this clonotype. The V call is TRBV27, the J call TRBJ1-3; TRBD1 aligns across 7 bases. Germline V CDR1 and CDR2: MNHEY, SMNVEV (reference sequence). CDR3 length equals 16 residues. Trimming removed 4 bases from V and 0 bases from J; junction bases left unmatched: 6. The CDR3 nucleotides are TGTGCCAGCAGTTCGAGACAGGGATTCTCTGGAAACACCATATATTTT. Protein sequence: CASSSRQGFSGNTIYF.

The gene calls are TRBV5-1 and TRBJ2-1; 8 positions match TRBD1. The CDR3 covers 15 residues. The germline CDR1 and CDR2 sequences are SGHRS and YFSETQ. Losses at the gene ends were 4 bases for V and 4 bases for J; bases not matched to a gene: 7. DNA of the CDR3: TGCGCCAGCAGCGAGAAGACAGGGGCGTACAATGAGCAGTTCTTC. Amino acid sequence: CASSEKTGAYNEQFF. The variable domain in full, completed from reference TRBV5-1 and TRBJ2-1, reads KAGVTQTPRYLIKTRGQQVTLSCSPISGHRSVSWYQQTPGQGLQFLFEYFSETQRNKGNFPGRFSGRQFSNSRSEMNVSTLELGDSALYLCASSEKTGAYNEQFFGPGTRLTVL.

This clonotype was counted a few times. The genes are TRBV20-1 and TRBJ2-5; 10 bases match TRBD1. Trimming removed 2 bases from V and 4 bases from J; junction bases left unmatched: 1. Germline CDR1 reads DFQATT; CDR2 reads SNEGSKA (reference sequence). This CDR3 comprises 13 residues. The CDR3 loop reads CSARRDRGETQYF. The DNA for the CDR3 is TGCAGTGCTAGAAGGGACAGGGGAGAGACCCAGTACTTC.

This clonotype has just a few counts. The chain has TRBV7-2 and TRBJ2-5; 9 bases fit TRBD1. CDR3 length: 15 amino acids. After removal of 5 bases from V and 3 bases from J, the junction contained 7 bases not matched to a gene. Germline CDR1 SGHTA, CDR2 FQGNSA. Here the CDR3 DNA reads TGTGCCAGCAGCAACTCTGGACAGGGGAAAGAGACCCAGTACTTC. The encoded protein is CASSNSGQGKETQYF.

This clonotype occurred a few times. The chain recombines TRBV10-2 with TRBJ2-7; TRBD2 agrees at 13 bases. CDR3 length: 15 amino acids. CDR1 and CDR2 from the germline V gene are WSHSY and SAAADI. V dropped 11 bases and J dropped 6; count of bases not matched to a gene: 13. The CDR3 region has the DNA TGCGCCTCAGCTATGCCCGGGACTAGCGGGGTCGAGCAGTACTTC. It specifies CASAMPGTSGVEQYF.

This chain uses TRBV29-1 with TRBJ2-7; D not certain. The CDR3 extends over 11 amino acids. Germline V gene data show CDR1 as SQVTM and CDR2 as ANQGSEA. V was cut by 3 bases and J by 4 bases, with 7 bases left in between. In DNA, the CDR3 is TGCAGCGTTGACTCAGGTTACGAGCAGTACTTC. Encoded protein: CSVDSGYEQYF.

The sample holds a few counts of this clonotype. This chain links TRBV5-1 with TRBJ2-5; D is undetermined. The CDR3 is made up of 14 amino acids. Germline V gives CDR1 SGHRS, CDR2 YFSETQ. V lost 1 base to trimming and J lost 1 base, with 8 bases between them. This CDR3 reads CASSLKKTQETQYF. CDR3 coding DNA: TGCGCCAGCAGCTTGAAGAAAACCCAAGAGACCCAGTACTTC. Supplemented by reference TRBV5-1 and TRBJ2-5, the full variable domain reads KAGVTQTPRYLIKTRGQQVTLSCSPISGHRSVSWYQQTPGQGLQFLFEYFSETQRNKGNFPGRFSGRQFSNSRSEMNVSTLELGDSALYLCASSLKKTQETQYFGPGTRLLVL.

There are many counts of this clonotype. The chain is built from TRBV12-3 or TRBV12-4 and TRBJ1-5; D is unclear. This CDR3 comprises 13 residues. V lost 3 bases and J 4 bases, leaving 7 bases between the germline ends. CDR3 sequence (DNA): TGTGCCAGCAGTTTCAGGTTAAATCAGCCCCAGCATTTT. This encodes CASSFRLNQPQHF.

The chain recombines TRBV15 with TRBJ1-1; D not resolved. Germline V gene lookup returns CDR1 LNHNV and CDR2 YYDKDF (reference sequence). With 0 bases removed from V and 1 base from J, the gap between germline ends came to 9 bases. The length of the CDR3 is 15 residues. In DNA form, the CDR3 reads TGTGCCACCAGCAGAGATTTCCAGGCGAACACTGAAGCTTTCTTT. Its protein product is CATSRDFQANTEAFF.

This clonotype was seen at least ten times. The chain uses TRBV20-1 and TRBJ2-7; the match to TRBD2 covers 7 bases. Germline CDR1 is DFQATT and CDR2 is SNEGSKA (reference sequence). Trimming took 3 bases from V and 0 from J; bases not matched to a gene: 8. The CDR3 extends over 15 amino acids. The CDR3 spells CSASFQPGGSYEQYF. The CDR3 DNA reads as TGCAGTGCTAGCTTTCAACCGGGGGGCTCCTACGAGCAGTACTTC.

This clonotype was counted only a few times. The CDR3 sequence is CASSSDRGLAGANVLTF. CDR3 coding DNA: TGTGCCAGCAGTTCGGACAGGGGGCTCGCTGGGGCCAACGTCCTGACTTTC. The chain combines TRBV6-6 with TRBJ2-6; TRBD1 agrees at 11 bases. CDR3 size: 17 residues. V dropped 4 bases and J dropped 2; count of bases not matched to a gene: 4. Per the germline V gene, CDR1 is MNHNY and CDR2 is SVGAGI (reference sequence).

The V call is TRBV18, the J call TRBJ1-1, with unresolved D. V lost 3 bases and J 3 bases, leaving 8 bases between the germline ends. Germline CDR1 KGHSH, CDR2 LQKENI. This CDR3 contains 13 residues. CDR3 sequence reads: CASSPQADTEAFF. The CDR3 bases are TGTGCCAGCTCACCCCAGGCGGACACTGAAGCTTTCTTT.

This chain connects TRBV30 to TRBJ2-6; D unclear. V lost 8 bases, J lost 4 bases, and 24 bases lay in between. The CDR3 is 17 residues long. CDR1 is GTSNPN, CDR2 SVGIG, per germline (reference sequence). CDR3 in amino acids: CATSTDQSTVGANVLTF. The CDR3 DNA reads TGTGCCACCTCGACCGATCAAAGTACGGTGGGGGCCAACGTCCTGACTTTC. Complete variable domain (other parts from reference TRBV30 and TRBJ2-6): SQTIHQWPATLVQPVGSPLSLECTVEGTSNPNLYWYRQAAGRGLQLLFYSVGIGQISSEVPQNLSASRPQDRQFILSSKKLLLSDSGFYLCATSTDQSTVGANVLTFGAGSRLTVL.